These 31 T cell receptor beta chains came from one sample sequenced in a study of T cells expressing NK-cell markers. TCRdb reprocessed the 5' RACE reads and stores each CDR3 protein as one record, lacking DNA. In total, the table holds roughly 160,000 distinct CDR3 sequences. What was sequenced was blood T cells: a sorted CD56 or NKG2C T cell subset, CD4+ or CD8+ T cells, or bulk PBMC T cells (not recorded which). These receptors were obtained from a woman aged 18 to 69 in good health.

The chain is built from TRBV15 and TRBJ1-2; TCRdb outputs TRBD1, but without DNA this stays unchecked. The germline V gene has CDR1 LNHNV and CDR2 YYDKDF (reference sequence). There are 14 residues in the CDR3. This chain's CDR3 is CATSHGGLGYGYTF. Full variable domain (rest looked up from reference TRBV15 and TRBJ1-2): DAMVIQNPRYQVTQFGKPVTLSCSQTLNHNVMYWYQQKSSQAPKLLFHYYDKDFNNEADTPDNFQSRRPNTSFCFLDIRSPGLGDTAMYLCATSHGGLGYGYTFGSGTRLTVV.

The rearrangement joins TRBV20-1 to TRBJ2-1. This CDR3 has 14 amino acids. The germline V gene has CDR1 DFQATT and CDR2 SNEGSKA (reference sequence). This CDR3 reads CSVIYDGPYNEQFF.

The chain is built from TRBV5-1 and TRBJ2-1; TCRdb lists TRBD2, though no DNA is available to test this call. The CDR3 runs to 15 residues. Germline V gene data show CDR1 as SGHRS and CDR2 as YFSETQ. The CDR3 is CASSPDRPTYNEQFF.

The CDR3 region is CASCLLAGAEETQYF. The chain employs TRBV18 and TRBJ2-5; TCRdb's D call, TRBD2, is unchecked because there is no DNA. The CDR3 consists of 15 residues. Germline V gene data show CDR1 as KGHSH and CDR2 as LQKENI.

J is TRBJ2-1 and V is TRBV5-1; TCRdb picks TRBD2, but there is no DNA to check that call. This CDR3 has 16 residues. Germline CDR1 is SGHRS and CDR2 is YFSETQ. CDR3 protein: CASSPRTSGGAGEQFF.

The chain has TRBV24-1 and TRBJ2-1; TCRdb proposes TRBD1, but this gene call is untestable without DNA. Germline V gene sequence: CDR1 KGHDR, CDR2 SFDVKD. The CDR3 is made up of 14 amino acids. The CDR3 loop is CATSGSGTGNEQFF.

The rearrangement uses TRBV7-2 and TRBJ2-1; absent DNA, TCRdb's TRBD2 call cannot be checked. The CDR3 consists of 15 residues. Germline loops: CDR1 SGHTA, CDR2 FQGNSA. The chain's CDR3 is CASSSISGSLNEQFF.

The chain joins TRBV6-2 or TRBV6-3 to TRBJ2-4; the TCRdb D gene call, TRBD2, has no DNA to confirm it. The germline V gene encodes CDR1 MNHEY and CDR2 SVGEGT. The CDR3 runs 16 residues. Here the CDR3 reads CASSSLLAGGKNIQYF.

This sequence joins TRBV25-1 and TRBJ1-1; TCRdb indicates TRBD1, and absent DNA this call remains unverified. Germline CDR1 is MGHDK and CDR2 is SYGVNS. The CDR3 consists of 15 residues. The CDR3 protein is CASSEHRPDNTEAFF. The variable domain in full, with the rest retrieved from reference TRBV25-1 and TRBJ1-1, is EADIYQTPRYLVIGTGKKITLECSQTMGHDKMYWYQQDPGMELHLIHYSYGVNSTEKGDLSSESTVSRIRTEHFPLTLESARPSHTSQYLCASSEHRPDNTEAFFGQGTRLTVV.

This chain links TRBV5-1 with TRBJ2-5; TCRdb gives TRBD2 as the D gene, but with no DNA this cannot be confirmed. This CDR3 spans 15 amino acids. Germline V lookup: CDR1 SGHRS, CDR2 YFSETQ. This CDR3 reads CASSRLAGRAETQYF.

This chain uses TRBV3-1 with TRBJ2-2; TCRdb proposes TRBD1, but this gene call is untestable without DNA. The CDR3 is made up of 17 amino acids. Germline V gene sequence: CDR1 LGHDT, CDR2 YNNKEL (reference sequence). CDR3 sequence: CASSQDAGGGRGGELFF.

The genes are TRBV19 and TRBJ1-2; TCRdb's D call, TRBD1, is unchecked because there is no DNA. The CDR3 totals 16 residues. Germline assignment: CDR1 LNHDA and CDR2 SQIVND (reference sequence). This CDR3 reads CASSKDRGTTNYGYTF.

V usage is TRBV12-3 or TRBV12-4 and J usage is TRBJ1-2; no DNA is available, so the TRBD1 call from TCRdb remains unchecked. This CDR3 spans 11 amino acids. This chain's CDR3 is CASSPQGRYTF.

V usage is TRBV20-1 and J usage is TRBJ2-7; TCRdb reports TRBD1, a call that lacks DNA to check it against. Germline CDR1 and CDR2: DFQATT and SNEGSKA (reference sequence). This CDR3 has 13 residues. CDR3: CSAGNAGTYEQYF.

The chain couples TRBV3-1 to TRBJ1-1; the TRBD1 assignment by TCRdb is unverifiable without DNA. CDR3 length: 14 amino acids. CDR1 is LGHDT and CDR2 is YNNKEL in the germline V gene (reference sequence). The CDR3 is CASSIPGGGTEAFF.

The rearrangement uses TRBV7-3 and TRBJ2-3; TCRdb's D call, TRBD2, is unchecked because there is no DNA. CDR1 is SGHTA and CDR2 is FQGTGA in the germline V gene. CDR3 length equals 15 residues. The chain's CDR3 is CASSPGLAVTDTQYF.

The chain recombines TRBV10-3 with TRBJ1-2; the TCRdb call, TRBD1, lacks DNA for checking. The length of the CDR3 is 13 residues. The germline gives CDR1 ENHRY, CDR2 SYGVKD. The CDR3 sequence is CATETGDGKGYTF.

This chain connects TRBV2 to TRBJ2-5; the D gene TCRdb calls, TRBD1, cannot be checked with no DNA. CDR1 is SNHLY and CDR2 is FYNNEI in the germline V gene. CDR3 length: 14 residues. CDR3 residues: CASRETGVKETQYF. Looking up the rest from reference TRBV2 and TRBJ2-5 gives the full variable domain: EPEVTQTPSHQVTQMGQEVILRCVPISNHLYFYWYRQILGQKVEFLVSFYNNEISEKSEIFDDQFSVERPDGSNFTLKIRSTKLEDSAMYFCASRETGVKETQYFGPGTRLLVL.

The rearrangement joins TRBV5-1 to TRBJ1-2. This CDR3 region has 12 residues. Germline CDR1 reads SGHRS; CDR2 reads YFSETQ. The CDR3 region is CASSSAWDGYTF.

The chain is built from TRBV11-1 and TRBJ2-3. Germline values: CDR1 SGHAT, CDR2 FQDESV (reference sequence). The CDR3 consists of 19 residues. The CDR3 loop is CASSLELGRMIPNTDTQYF.

This chain links TRBV2 with TRBJ2-2; TCRdb designates TRBD2, a call that cannot be tested without DNA. CDR3 length: 13 amino acids. Looked up from germline, CDR1 is SNHLY and CDR2 is FYNNEI. The CDR3 protein is CASRTSPTGELFF.

The V gene is TRBV5-1, the J gene TRBJ1-2; the D call from TCRdb, TRBD1, cannot be confirmed without DNA. Germline V gives CDR1 SGHRS, CDR2 YFSETQ. The CDR3 is 14 amino acids. The CDR3 protein is CASSADGALYGYTF.

This chain uses TRBV12-3 or TRBV12-4 with TRBJ1-1. The CDR3 spans 13 residues. CDR3 amino acids: CASSFSVDTEAFF.

The gene calls are TRBV12-3 or TRBV12-4 and TRBJ2-7; TCRdb's D call, TRBD1, is unchecked because there is no DNA. This CDR3 contains 16 residues. CDR3 amino acids: CATSWGNRVWTYEQYF.

The CDR3 sequence is CASSPMTGNPGELFF. This chain links TRBV5-1 with TRBJ2-2; TCRdb indicates TRBD1, and absent DNA this call remains unverified. The V gene's germline CDR1 is SGHRS and CDR2 YFSETQ. The CDR3 is 15 residues long. Drawing the rest from reference TRBV5-1 and TRBJ2-2, the complete variable domain is KAGVTQTPRYLIKTRGQQVTLSCSPISGHRSVSWYQQTPGQGLQFLFEYFSETQRNKGNFPGRFSGRQFSNSRSEMNVSTLELGDSALYLCASSPMTGNPGELFFGEGSRLTVL.

CDR3 sequence reads: CSATADGGHTEAFF. This chain uses TRBV20-1 with TRBJ1-1. CDR3 size: 14 residues. Per germline, CDR1 DFQATT and CDR2 SNEGSKA (reference sequence).

CDR3 region: CASSPESGGAGELFF. The chain joins TRBV7-2 to TRBJ2-2; the TCRdb call, TRBD2, lacks DNA for checking. Germline lookup yields CDR1 SGHTA and CDR2 FQGNSA. This CDR3 spans 15 amino acids.

The genes are TRBV20-1 and TRBJ2-1. The CDR3 contains 12 residues. Per the germline V gene, CDR1 is DFQATT and CDR2 is SNEGSKA (reference sequence). The CDR3 here is CSARVGNNEQFF.

The rearrangement joins TRBV5-1 to TRBJ1-2; the D call of TRBD1 rests on TCRdb alone, since no DNA is present to check it. This CDR3 has 15 amino acids. In germline, CDR1 is SGHRS, CDR2 YFSETQ. The CDR3 loop is CASSLAPGSTYGYTF.

This chain connects TRBV9 to TRBJ2-5; the TRBD1 assignment by TCRdb is unverifiable without DNA. CDR3 size: 15 residues. Germline V lookup: CDR1 SGDLS, CDR2 YYNGEE. CDR3 sequence: CASSVAGGPQETQYF.

The rearrangement links TRBV20-1 to TRBJ2-7; TCRdb picks TRBD1, but there is no DNA to check that call. This CDR3 is 14 amino acids long. Germline V CDR1 and CDR2: DFQATT, SNEGSKA (reference sequence). CDR3: CSARAGQGAYEQYF.